These 25 T cell receptor beta chains originate from one sample sequenced in a study of human T cells and chemical hapten exposure. Using its own MiXCR run on the RACE reads, TCRdb lists one record per CDR3 protein. The data show about 380,000 distinct CDR3 sequences, with 4.8% seen just once and under 3% held by the top ten. The time point here: patch test 1, 2 weeks after DPC sensitization. Treatment of the sample: therapeutic diphenylcyclopropenone sensitization with weekly scalp DPC. The sample in question was whole blood, obtained in connection with sensitization to the hapten diphenylcyclopropenone (DPC). The source of these receptors is a woman aged 50 to 60 with alopecia areata. Some clones in this sample may be carry-over from other donors' samples.

The chain couples TRBV2 to TRBJ2-3, with 14 bases lining up with TRBD2. Unmatched junction bases numbered 8, after V lost 4 bases and J lost 5 bases. Per germline, CDR1 SNHLY and CDR2 FYNNEI. The CDR3 loop spans 17 amino acids. The chain's CDR3 is CASSASLGLAGEDTQYF. As DNA, the CDR3 is TGTGCCAGCAGTGCATCTTTGGGACTAGCGGGGGAAGATACGCAGTATTTT.

This clonotype was recorded only once. This may be a read error: a much more frequent sequence differs by one nucleotide. V and J are TRBV25-1 and TRBJ2-5; the match to TRBD1 covers 11 bases. CDR3 size: 15 residues. Germline lookup yields CDR1 MGHDK and CDR2 SYGVNS. The CDR3 loop reads CASSVSGGQGETQNF. The CDR3, as DNA: TGTGCCAGCAGTGTTTCAGGGGGACAGGGGGAGACCCAGAACTTC. The full variable domain, rest sourced from reference TRBV25-1 and TRBJ2-5, is EADIYQTPRYLVIGTGKKITLECSQTMGHDKMYWYQQDPGMELHLIHYSYGVNSTEKGDLSSESTVSRIRTEHFPLTLESARPSHTSQYLCASSVSGGQGETQNFGPGTRLLVL.

The rearrangement links TRBV19 to TRBJ2-1, with 9 bases identical to TRBD1. The CDR3 covers 15 residues. V gave up 0 bases and J gave up 8 bases; unmatched junction bases: 5. The germline V gene has CDR1 LNHDA and CDR2 SQIVND (reference sequence). The CDR3: CASSIETGGSYEQFF. The CDR3 DNA reads TGTGCCAGTAGTATAGAGACAGGGGGATCTTATGAGCAGTTCTTC.

This clonotype was recorded many times. The chain has TRBV10-3 and TRBJ2-1; D possibly uses TRBD1 or TRBD2 (5 bases each). The CDR3 has 15 residues. Deletions cut 8 bases from V and 7 bases from J, with 21 bases between. CDR1 and CDR2 (germline): ENHRY, SYGVKD. CDR3 nucleotides: TGTGCCATCGGGGGATGGCGGCCTCTTAAGAATGAGCAGTTCTTC. Translating it yields CAIGGWRPLKNEQFF.

In its sample, this clonotype was seen many times. V usage is TRBV6-5 and J usage is TRBJ2-7; 7 nucleotides line up with TRBD1. CDR1 is MNHEY and CDR2 is SVGAGI in the germline V gene. After removal of 8 bases from V and 3 bases from J, the junction contained 1 base not matched to a gene. This CDR3 comprises 11 residues. CDR3: CASRQGYEQYF. In DNA, the CDR3 is TGTGCCAGCCGACAGGGCTACGAGCAGTACTTC.

This clonotype has ten or more counts. This rearrangement joins TRBV3-1 to TRBJ1-2, with D unclear. Germline CDR1 reads LGHDT; CDR2 reads YNNKEL (reference sequence). V shed 1 base and J shed 5 bases, with 11 bases lying between them. The CDR3 extends over 14 amino acids. For the CDR3, the DNA is TGTGCCAGCAGCCAAGGAGGCGGGTCTTATGGCTACACCTTC. Its translation: CASSQGGGSYGYTF.

This clonotype was observed many times. This chain links TRBV7-9 with TRBJ2-4, with D possibly TRBD1 on 6 matching bases. CDR1 SEHNR and CDR2 FQNEAQ come from the germline V gene (reference sequence). Deletions cut 1 base from V and 5 bases from J, with 6 bases between. CDR3 size: 13 residues. In DNA form, the CDR3 reads TGTGCCAGCAGCTTAGGGACAGAAAACATTCAGTACTTC. The encoded protein is CASSLGTENIQYF.

The table lists this clonotype with many counts. V is TRBV27 and J is TRBJ2-7; possible D gene TRBD1, 6 bases. Trimming removed 5 bases from V and 0 bases from J, with 17 bases in between. In germline, CDR1 is MNHEY, CDR2 SMNVEV (reference sequence). The CDR3 contains 16 residues. The CDR3: CASSPSKGVSSYEQYF. Here the CDR3 DNA reads TGTGCCAGCAGTCCAAGTAAGGGGGTCAGCTCCTACGAGCAGTACTTC.

About this clonotype itself: One base away lies a much larger clone, so this may be a sequencing read error. The CDR3 loop is CASSYRGASTYTQYF. In DNA, the CDR3 is TGTGCCAGCAGTTACCGGGGTGCTAGCACATATACGCAGTATTTT. The chain uses TRBV2 and TRBJ2-3, with D possibly matching TRBD2 (5 bases). The germline CDR1 and CDR2 sequences are SNHLY and FYNNEI. CDR3 size: 15 residues. Full variable domain (remainder filled in from reference TRBV2 and TRBJ2-3): EPEVTQTPSHQVTQMGQEVILRCVPISNHLYFYWYRQILGQKVEFLVSFYNNEISEKSEIFDDQFSVERPDGSNFTLKIRSTKLEDSAMYFCASSYRGASTYTQYFGPGTRLTVL.

This clonotype was detected many times. The chain employs TRBV7-2 and TRBJ2-7; tentative D call: TRBD1 (6 bases). The ends were cut back, 5 bases at V and 3 bases at J, with 17 bases in the middle. The CDR3 has 15 residues. Germline values: CDR1 SGHTA, CDR2 FQGNSA. The CDR3 region is CASSPSTGIFYEQYF. CDR3 bases: TGTGCCAGCAGCCCGTCAACAGGGATCTTCTACGAGCAGTACTTC. The full variable domain, its missing parts supplied by reference TRBV7-2 and TRBJ2-7, is GAGVSQSPSNKVTEKGKDVELRCDPISGHTALYWYRQSLGQGLEFLIYFQGNSAPDKSGLPSDRFSAERTGGSVSTLTIQRTQQEDSAVYLCASSPSTGIFYEQYFGPGTRLTVT.

The J gene is TRBJ1-1, the V gene TRBV6-1; 7 nucleotides line up with TRBD1. The length of the CDR3 is 13 residues. Looked up from germline, CDR1 is MNHNS and CDR2 is SASEGT. V trimming: 5 bases; J trimming: 8 bases; junction bases outside the gene matches: 8. The CDR3 coding sequence is TGTGCCAGCAGTAAAGAACCGGACAGGGAAGCTTTCTTT. This encodes CASSKEPDREAFF.

This clonotype was seen many times. V usage is TRBV5-6 and J usage is TRBJ2-5; D call uncertain. The CDR3 is 12 amino acids. V was shortened by 0 bases and J by 4 bases, with 4 bases between the two germline ends. Germline V CDR1 and CDR2: SGHDT, YYEEEE. The CDR3 DNA follows: TGTGCCAGCAGCTTGGCCAGAGAGACCCAGTACTTC. Its protein is CASSLARETQYF.

The V and J genes are TRBV6-1 and TRBJ2-1, with 12 bases identical to TRBD2. Unmatched junction bases numbered 6, after V lost 1 base and J lost 11 bases. The CDR3 loop spans 15 amino acids. Germline V gene lookup returns CDR1 MNHNS and CDR2 SASEGT. This CDR3 reads CASSEVPGLAGKQFF. CDR3 DNA sequence: TGTGCCAGCAGTGAAGTTCCGGGACTAGCGGGTAAGCAGTTCTTC.

This clonotype was observed a few times. The chain couples TRBV27 to TRBJ1-5; D unresolved. The germline gives CDR1 MNHEY, CDR2 SMNVEV (reference sequence). Trimming cost V 7 bases and J 2 bases, with 15 bases left between them. The CDR3 covers 15 residues. The CDR3 loop reads CASKPLYGGNQPQHF. In nucleotides, the CDR3 is TGTGCCAGCAAACCCCTTTATGGTGGCAATCAGCCCCAGCATTTT.

Points on this clonotype: Mismatch with germline at one junction end may stem from a read error. The chain is built from TRBV11-2 and TRBJ2-7, with 8 bases identical to TRBD1. CDR3 length equals 15 residues. Germline V gene data show CDR1 as SGHAT and CDR2 as FQNNGV. The CDR3 sequence: CASGLDPTGAYEQYF. CDR3 in DNA: TGTGCCAGCGGCTTAGACCCGACAGGGGCCTACGAGCAGTACTTC.

The chain recombines TRBV7-8 with TRBJ2-3; D is unresolved. This CDR3 spans 14 amino acids. The V gene's germline CDR1 is SGHVS and CDR2 FQNEAQ. Between the trimmed V and J ends, which lost 8 bases and 1 base, there was a span of 13 bases. The DNA of the CDR3 is TGTGCCAGCCGACTTGATCCGGGCACAGATACGCAGTATTTT. Its translation: CASRLDPGTDTQYF.

In this sample, this clonotype turned up a few times. The CDR3 DNA reads TGTGCCAGCACCCTTCAACCCGGGGGGCCGGGCTATGGCTACACCTTC. It is translated as CASTLQPGGPGYGYTF. The chain is built from TRBV28 and TRBJ1-2, with D possibly matching TRBD1 (6 bases). Germline V gives CDR1 MDHEN, CDR2 SYDVKM. This CDR3 comprises 16 residues. V dropped 7 bases and J dropped 4 bases, with 22 bases sitting between them.

This clonotype was found a few times. The chain is built from TRBV9 and TRBJ2-3; TRBD2 matches 10 bases. Losses at the gene ends were 3 bases for V and 4 bases for J; bases not matched to a gene: 8. Germline V gives CDR1 SGDLS, CDR2 YYNGEE. This CDR3 has 16 residues. CDR3 sequence reads: CASSDRTSGPSDTQYF. CDR3 nucleotides: TGTGCCAGCAGCGACAGGACTAGCGGACCTTCAGATACGCAGTATTTT.

In this sample, this clonotype turned up many times. The rearrangement uses TRBV9 and TRBJ2-1; 13 bases agree with TRBD2. From germline, CDR1 is SGDLS and CDR2 YYNGEE. V was pared by 3 bases and J by 5 bases, with 2 bases of the junction left unmatched. The CDR3 extends over 15 amino acids. The CDR3 here is CASSAGLAGNNEQFF. The CDR3 DNA reads as TGTGCCAGCAGCGCGGGACTAGCGGGGAACAATGAGCAGTTCTTC. Variable domain in full (rest from reference TRBV9 and TRBJ2-1): DSGVTQTPKHLITATGQRVTLRCSPRSGDLSVYWYQQSLDQGLQFLIQYYNGEERAKGNILERFSAQQFPDLHSELNLSSLELGDSALYFCASSAGLAGNNEQFFGPGTRLTVL.

There are many counts of this clonotype. The CDR3 loop reads CASRRQFGADSPLHF. The DNA for the CDR3 is TGTGCCAGCAGACGACAGTTCGGAGCGGATTCACCCCTCCACTTT. V and J are TRBV6-5 and TRBJ1-6; D might be TRBD1 (5 bases). Germline CDR1 reads MNHEY; CDR2 reads SVGAGI. CDR3 size: 15 residues. Trimming removed 6 bases at V and 8 bases at J, with 17 bases between.

Ten or more counts support this clonotype. V usage is TRBV4-3 and J usage is TRBJ1-5; 9 nucleotides agree with TRBD1. This CDR3 has 14 amino acids. From germline, CDR1 is LGHNA and CDR2 YSLEER. The trim removed 5 bases at V and 2 bases at J, leaving 1 base unmatched. In nucleotides, the CDR3 is TGCGCCAGCAGCTGGGACAGGGGCAATCAGCCCCAGCATTTT. This encodes CASSWDRGNQPQHF.

This clonotype was picked up many times. J is TRBJ2-1 and V is TRBV7-9; D possibly matches TRBD1 or TRBD2 (5 bases each). The CDR3 spans 16 residues. The V and J ends lost 8 bases and 7 bases respectively, with 24 bases between them. Per germline, CDR1 SEHNR and CDR2 FQNEAQ (reference sequence). The DNA for the CDR3 is TGTGCCAGCCGAGGGGCAGGGACGCTACTTGGTAATGAGCAGTTCTTC. This codes for CASRGAGTLLGNEQFF.

There are many counts of this clonotype. The gene calls are TRBV28 and TRBJ2-5; no clear D gene. Germline lookup yields CDR1 MDHEN and CDR2 SYDVKM. V lost 6 bases, J lost 1 base, and 21 bases lay in between. This CDR3 contains 17 residues. DNA for the CDR3: TGTGCCAGCAGCCATACCTCCTGGCAGGCTTTCCAAGAGACCCAGTACTTC. Amino acids: CASSHTSWQAFQETQYF.

This clonotype has only a few counts. The rearrangement joins TRBV29-1 to TRBJ1-2; D is perhaps TRBD1 (5 bases). The V gene's germline CDR1 is SQVTM and CDR2 ANQGSEA. V lost 3 bases, J lost 7 bases, and 12 bases lay in between. The CDR3 is 12 amino acids. The CDR3 DNA sequence: TGCAGCGTTGACGGGGCGGTAGGTGGCTACACCTTC. It codes for CSVDGAVGGYTF.

This clonotype was picked up many times. The rearrangement joins TRBV18 to TRBJ2-2, with a tentative D call TRBD1 (5 bases). V was cut by 0 bases and J by 0 bases, with 8 bases left in between. The V gene's germline CDR1 is KGHSH and CDR2 LQKENI. The CDR3 has 16 amino acids. CDR3 amino acids: CASSPPVRANTGELFF. The CDR3 nucleotides read TGTGCCAGCTCACCACCGGTCAGGGCGAACACCGGGGAGCTGTTTTTT.